This TCR beta chain was recorded in a study of blood T cell repertoires in COVID-19. Across the whole study: COVID-19 samples from acute and convalescent phases originated in the United States, Italy and Spain.

V was clipped by 6 bases and J by 9 bases; unmatched bases: 7. Per germline, CDR1 LNHDA and CDR2 SQIVND (reference sequence). The CDR3 runs 12 residues. Clones were sequenced by immunoSEQ multiplex PCR, and TCRdb holds only the in-frame ones, with some missing. The sample shows 250,000 or so clones, around 84% of them seen only once. This rearrangement joins TRBV19 to TRBJ2-5; 7 nucleotides align to TRBD2. The TCR comes from a woman aged 70 to 79 with active or convalescent COVID-19. The sequenced sample was peripheral blood. The CDR3 protein is CASSGGMKSQYF. In nucleotides, the CDR3 is TGTGCCAGTAGCGGGGGGATGAAGTCCCAGTACTTC.